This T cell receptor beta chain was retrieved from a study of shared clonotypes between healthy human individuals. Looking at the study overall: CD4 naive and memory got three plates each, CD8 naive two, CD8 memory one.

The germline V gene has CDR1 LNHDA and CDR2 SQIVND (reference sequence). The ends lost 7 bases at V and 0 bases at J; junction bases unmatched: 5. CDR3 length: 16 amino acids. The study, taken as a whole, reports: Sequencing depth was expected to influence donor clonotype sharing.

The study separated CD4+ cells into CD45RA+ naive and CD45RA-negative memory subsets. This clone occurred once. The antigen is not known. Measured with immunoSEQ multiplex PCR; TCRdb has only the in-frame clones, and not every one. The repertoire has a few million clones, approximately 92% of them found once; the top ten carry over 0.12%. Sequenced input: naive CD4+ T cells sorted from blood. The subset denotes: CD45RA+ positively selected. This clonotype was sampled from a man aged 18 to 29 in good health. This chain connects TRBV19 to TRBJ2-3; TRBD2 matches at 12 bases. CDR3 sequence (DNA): TGTGCCAGTACAAAGCTAGCGGGGGGGAGCACAGATACGCAGTATTTT. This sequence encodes CASTKLAGGSTDTQYF.